Below, one T cell receptor beta chain is given with its context. The data derive from a study of blood T cell repertoires in COVID-19. Germline V CDR1 and CDR2: SGHNT, YENEEA. The CDR3 is 13 residues long. Losses at the gene ends were 6 bases for V and 7 bases for J; bases not matched to a gene: 5. Living in roughly 23 US areas, the participants were between roughly 18 and 90 years of age. All recovered Cohort 3 donors got two negative PCRs, got clearance, or saw symptom resolution. As processed by the authors: Amplified reference gene primers provided the basis for estimating nucleated cell counts. Assay used: immunoSEQ multiplex PCR; TCRdb lists only in-frame clones, some missing. That table furnishes V, J and clone size, whereas the DNA furnished D and trimming. The data show some 200,000 clones, approximately 91% seen once.

The V gene is TRBV11-3, the J gene TRBJ2-2; 7 positions match TRBD2. Sequenced material: PBMCs or T cells enriched from blood (not recorded which). The source is a woman younger than 30 who had recovered from COVID-19. CDR3: CASSLAANGELFF. Written as DNA, the CDR3 is TGTGCCAGCAGTCTAGCGGCAAACGGGGAGCTGTTTTTT.